Listed below are T cell receptor beta chains from one sample, sequenced in a study of Ad26.COV2.S vaccination and SARS-CoV-2 variants. Profiling relied on immunoSEQ multiplex PCR, and the TCRdb table lists in-frame clones only, not all of them. Of over 350,000 clones in the sample, approximately 90% were seen once. This specimen was peripheral blood, taken in a trial of Ad26.COV2.S vaccine versus placebo. The origin of the receptors is a person aged 18 to 59 who received the Ad26.COV2.S COVID-19 vaccine or a placebo. CDR3s include the opening cysteine and the closing phenylalanine or tryptophan. The D gene is left open where the match is weak. Some rows mark clone size as missing; the rest say once, few, many or name a class of expanded clone.

j_call	d_call	cdr3_length	clone_size	v_call	cdr3_aa	cdr3_nt
TRBJ2-3	-	18	-	TRBV18	CASSPVAPDPLSTDTQYF	TGTGCCAGCTCACCAGTGGCGCCGGACCCTCTGAGCACAGATACGCAGTATTTT
TRBJ2-5	TRBD2	16	few	TRBV6-2/TRBV6-3	CASSRLLAGGGETQYF	TGTGCCAGCAGTCGCCTCCTAGCGGGGGGAGGGGAGACCCAGTACTTC
TRBJ2-7	-	12	-	TRBV6-6	CASSEGGYEQYF	TGTGCCAGCAGCGAAGGGGGCTACGAGCAGTACTTC
TRBJ1-3	TRBD1	17	-	TRBV3-1/TRBV3-2	CASSQELQGNSGNTIYF	TGTGCCAGCAGCCAAGAGTTACAGGGGAACTCTGGAAACACCATATATTTT
TRBJ2-2	-	16	-	TRBV24-1	CATSDSQGANTGELFF	TGTGCCACCAGTGATTCTCAGGGTGCGAACACCGGGGAGCTGTTTTTT
TRBJ2-2	-	15	-	TRBV18	CASSPYGGNTGELFF	TGTGCCAGCTCACCATACGGGGGAAACACCGGGGAGCTGTTTTTT
TRBJ2-2	-	13	-	TRBV2	CASSAGNTGELFF	TGTGCCAGCAGTGCGGGTAACACCGGGGAGCTGTTTTTT
TRBJ2-3	-	19	-	TRBV7-9	CASTPGHMSLLEKTDTQYF	TGTGCCAGCACCCCGGGACACATGTCTCTCCTCGAGAAAACAGATACGCAGTATTTT
TRBJ1-2	-	13	-	TRBV4-1	CASSQVTRYGYTF	TGCGCCAGCAGCCAAGTAACGAGGTATGGCTACACCTTC
TRBJ1-4	TRBD1	18	-	TRBV4-2	CASSQDRGIGQGFEKLFF	TGTGCCAGCAGCCAAGACCGAGGGATAGGACAGGGGTTCGAAAAACTGTTTTTT
TRBJ2-1	-	14	-	TRBV6-5	CASSFRGGPNEQFF	TGTGCCAGCAGTTTCAGGGGGGGACCGAATGAGCAGTTCTTC
TRBJ2-6	-	17	-	TRBV18	CASSPEVPLSGANVLTF	TGTGCCAGCTCACCAGAGGTCCCACTCTCTGGGGCCAACGTCCTGACTTTC
TRBJ2-1	TRBD2	18	-	TRBV6-1	CASSVQAGASGGYNEQFF	TGTGCCAGCAGTGTACAAGCGGGCGCTAGCGGGGGCTACAATGAGCAGTTCTTC
TRBJ2-5	TRBD1	15	once	TRBV6-2/TRBV6-3	CASSSGTGKTETQYF	TGTGCCAGCAGTTCCGGGACAGGCAAGACGGAGACCCAGTACTTC
TRBJ2-7	-	16	once	TRBV5-1	CASSPGLYPSSYEQYF	TGCGCCAGCAGCCCGGGACTCTATCCCTCTTCCTACGAGCAGTACTTC
TRBJ2-3	TRBD2	13	-	TRBV5-4	CASSREAGDTQYF	TGTGCCAGCAGTCGGGAGGCGGGAGATACGCAGTATTTT
TRBJ1-2	TRBD1	16	-	TRBV18	CASSLTGTGSNYGYTF	TGTGCCAGCTCACTAACCGGGACAGGGAGTAACTATGGCTACACCTTC
TRBJ2-1	-	15	-	TRBV6-5	CASSPQPGFGNEQFF	TGTGCCAGCAGTCCCCAACCAGGGTTCGGGAATGAGCAGTTCTTC
TRBJ2-3	-	15	-	TRBV18	CASSPWAGRTDTQYF	TGTGCCAGCTCACCATGGGCCGGCCGCACAGATACGCAGTATTTT
TRBJ1-3	-	15	once	TRBV7-2	CASSPSPGGGNTIYF	TGTGCCAGCAGCCCATCCCCGGGGGGAGGAAACACCATATATTTT
TRBJ1-1	-	18	-	TRBV3-1/TRBV3-2	CASSQGWTVEDPYTEAFF	TGTGCCAGCAGCCAAGGGTGGACAGTTGAGGACCCCTACACTGAAGCTTTCTTT
TRBJ1-2	-	16	few	TRBV19	CASSIGQVVTNYGYTF	TGTGCCAGTAGTATAGGACAGGTGGTAACTAACTATGGCTACACCTTC
TRBJ2-5	-	16	-	TRBV5-1	CASSIHGTDSGETQYF	TGCGCCAGCAGCATACATGGGACCGACTCCGGAGAGACCCAGTACTTC
TRBJ2-1	-	15	once	TRBV21-1	CASSKKGQGAYEQFF	TGTGCCAGCAGCAAAAAAGGACAGGGTGCGTATGAGCAGTTCTTC
TRBJ1-1	TRBD1	15	-	TRBV7-9	CASSFRQGGNTEAFF	TGTGCCAGCAGCTTCAGACAGGGTGGAAACACTGAAGCTTTCTTT
TRBJ1-5	TRBD1	16	-	TRBV7-9	CASSLGGTGGNQPQHF	TGTGCCAGCAGCTTAGGTGGGACAGGGGGCAATCAGCCCCAGCATTTT
TRBJ2-3	TRBD2	14	-	TRBV10-2	CASRPGLTWDTQYF	TGCGCCAGCAGACCGGGACTAACCTGGGATACGCAGTATTTT
TRBJ2-7	-	14	-	TRBV3-1/TRBV3-2	CASSQDLLAYEQYF	TGTGCCAGCAGCCAAGATCTACTAGCCTACGAGCAGTACTTC
TRBJ1-4	-	12	-	TRBV29-1	CSVLSANEKLFF	TGCAGCGTTCTGTCGGCTAATGAAAAACTGTTTTTT
TRBJ2-2	TRBD2	15	-	TRBV9	CASSPRGGSTGELFF	TGTGCCAGCAGCCCCCGCGGGGGATCCACCGGGGAGCTGTTTTTT
TRBJ2-5	-	13	-	TRBV12-3/TRBV12-4	CASSFRWIETQYF	TGTGCCAGCAGTTTTCGGTGGATAGAGACCCAGTACTTC
TRBJ2-4	-	15	-	TRBV29-1	CSVGALGQEGDIQYF	TGCAGCGTTGGTGCTCTGGGCCAGGAAGGGGACATTCAGTACTTC
TRBJ2-1	-	15	-	TRBV19	CASSIGERGSDEQFF	TGTGCCAGTAGTATAGGGGAAAGGGGCTCTGATGAGCAGTTCTTC
TRBJ1-2	-	15	-	TRBV6-5	CASSSIKGGDWGYTF	TGTGCCAGCAGTTCGATAAAGGGGGGAGATTGGGGCTACACCTTC
TRBJ2-7	-	13	-	TRBV5-8	CASSFSDSYEQYF	TGTGCCAGCAGCTTTTCTGATTCCTACGAGCAGTACTTC
TRBJ2-7	-	16	-	TRBV10-2	CASSGTGGAQIGEQYF	TGCGCCAGCAGTGGTACGGGGGGCGCCCAAATCGGCGAGCAGTACTTC
TRBJ2-7	-	11	once	TRBV27	CASSYRDEQYF	TGTGCCAGCAGTTACAGGGACGAGCAGTACTTC
TRBJ1-5	TRBD1	15	-	TRBV2	CASTTTGILSQPQHF	TGTGCCAGCACCACGACAGGGATACTAAGTCAGCCCCAGCATTTT
TRBJ2-7	-	13	-	TRBV15	CATSDSKPGEQYF	TGTGCCACCAGCGACAGCAAACCAGGCGAGCAGTACTTC
TRBJ1-5	-	13	-	TRBV9	CASSGGDSQPQHF	TGTGCCAGCAGTGGGGGTGATAGTCAGCCCCAGCATTTT
TRBJ2-2	-	12	-	TRBV10-3	CAISENTGELFF	TGTGCCATCAGTGAAAACACCGGGGAGCTGTTTTTT
TRBJ1-2	-	13	once	TRBV27	CASSAGIAYGYTF	TGTGCCAGCAGTGCCGGGATAGCCTATGGCTACACCTTC
TRBJ2-1	-	13	-	TRBV25-1	CASRIGGIGEQFF	TGTGCCAGCAGGATTGGGGGGATAGGTGAGCAGTTCTTC
TRBJ1-1	TRBD1	16	-	TRBV5-5	CASSSAPGQRPTEAFF	TGTGCCAGCAGCTCAGCGCCGGGACAGAGACCGACTGAAGCTTTCTTT
TRBJ2-1	-	16	-	TRBV11-2	CASRPWTESLGNEQFF	TGTGCCAGCAGACCCTGGACAGAGAGTTTGGGCAATGAGCAGTTCTTC
TRBJ1-1	-	18	-	TRBV2	CASSEALPLGELNTEAFF	TGTGCCAGCAGTGAAGCGCTTCCGCTGGGGGAGTTGAACACTGAAGCTTTCTTT
TRBJ1-5	TRBD1	15	-	TRBV3-1/TRBV3-2	CASSQDVRGNQPQHF	TGTGCCAGCAGCCAAGACGTCAGGGGGAATCAGCCCCAGCATTTT
TRBJ2-5	-	15	-	TRBV7-9	CASSLGTTPKETQYF	TGTGCCAGCAGCTTAGGTACCACACCAAAAGAGACCCAGTACTTC
TRBJ1-6	-	15	once	TRBV6-5	CASRLSGVSGSPLHF	TGTGCCAGCAGGCTCTCGGGGGTTTCAGGGTCACCCCTCCACTTT